The 17 T cell receptor beta chains presented below share a single source sample, sequenced in a study of blood T cell repertoires in COVID-19. Assay used: immunoSEQ multiplex PCR; TCRdb lists only in-frame clones, some missing. This table holds 300,000 or so clones, more than 75% found once. The sequencing input was peripheral blood. Receptors originate from a man aged 50 to 59 with active or convalescent COVID-19.

This rearrangement joins TRBV11-2 to TRBJ2-1; 12 bases map to TRBD2. Per germline, CDR1 SGHAT and CDR2 FQNNGV. This CDR3 spans 15 amino acids. V dropped 5 bases and J dropped 6; count of bases not matched to a gene: 5. The CDR3 protein is CASSPGLAGANEQFF. Written as DNA, the CDR3 is TGTGCCAGCAGCCCGGGACTAGCGGGCGCCAATGAGCAGTTCTTC. The variable domain in full, completed from reference TRBV11-2 and TRBJ2-1, reads EAGVAQSPRYKIIEKRQSVAFWCNPISGHATLYWYQQILGQGPKLLIQFQNNGVVDDSQLPKDRFSAERLKGVDSTLKIQPAKLEDSAVYLCASSPGLAGANEQFFGPGTRLTVL.

V usage is TRBV2 and J usage is TRBJ1-5; 9 nucleotides agree with TRBD1. CDR3 length equals 15 residues. The germline V gene has CDR1 SNHLY and CDR2 FYNNEI. V lost 6 bases, J lost 4 bases, and 7 bases stayed unmatched. The CDR3 coding sequence is TGTGCCAGCAGCCGGACAGGGGCCCGAAATCAGCCCCAGCATTTT. Translated: CASSRTGARNQPQHF. The entire variable domain, with the rest obtained from reference TRBV2 and TRBJ1-5, is as follows: EPEVTQTPSHQVTQMGQEVILRCVPISNHLYFYWYRQILGQKVEFLVSFYNNEISEKSEIFDDQFSVERPDGSNFTLKIRSTKLEDSAMYFCASSRTGARNQPQHFGDGTRLSIL.

This clone was detected only a few times. The rearrangement links TRBV4-2 to TRBJ1-1; D ambiguous. In germline, CDR1 is LGHNA, CDR2 YNFKEQ. V shed 0 bases and J shed 1 base, with 6 bases lying between them. CDR3 length equals 14 residues. CDR3 residues: CASSQEAKNTEAFF. The CDR3 DNA reads as TGTGCCAGCAGCCAAGAGGCCAAGAACACTGAAGCTTTCTTT.

The V and J genes are TRBV6-6 and TRBJ1-1; D is unresolved. The germline V gene has CDR1 MNHNY and CDR2 SVGAGI (reference sequence). The CDR3 is made up of 14 amino acids. The V and J ends lost 0 bases and 4 bases respectively, with 9 bases between them. The CDR3 nucleotides read TGTGCCAGCAGTTACTCGGTTAAACTCACTGAAGCTTTCTTT. This gives the protein CASSYSVKLTEAFF.

For this clone: Compared with germline, one end of the junction differs, possibly owing to a read error. The genes are TRBV4-3 and TRBJ1-2; perhaps TRBD1 as D (6 bases). The CDR3 is made up of 12 amino acids. CDR1 LGHNA and CDR2 YSLEER come from the germline V gene. In nucleotides, the CDR3 is TGCGCCAGCAGCCAACAGGGGAACGTTAAGATTTTC. Translating it yields CASSQQGNVKIF.

V usage is TRBV9 and J usage is TRBJ2-1; D is possibly TRBD2 (6 bases). From germline, CDR1 is SGDLS and CDR2 YYNGEE. The CDR3 consists of 15 residues. The V end lost 0 bases, the J end lost 2 bases, and 9 bases lay between the germline ends. The CDR3 spells CASSVAEGPYNEQFF. The CDR3 nucleotides read TGTGCCAGCAGCGTAGCGGAGGGACCCTACAATGAGCAGTTCTTC. The whole variable domain, remainder taken from reference TRBV9 and TRBJ2-1, is DSGVTQTPKHLITATGQRVTLRCSPRSGDLSVYWYQQSLDQGLQFLIQYYNGEERAKGNILERFSAQQFPDLHSELNLSSLELGDSALYFCASSVAEGPYNEQFFGPGTRLTVL.

This clone came up once. The rearrangement links TRBV28 to TRBJ2-7; 11 bases are shared with TRBD2. With V trimmed by 7 bases and J by 4 bases, 15 bases remained unmatched. Per germline, CDR1 MDHEN and CDR2 SYDVKM. The CDR3 has 17 residues. For the CDR3, the DNA is TGTGCCAGCACCGCCGGACTAGCGGGTGGGATCCTTTACGAGCAGTACTTC. This gives the protein CASTAGLAGGILYEQYF.

The V gene is TRBV2, the J gene TRBJ2-7; D gene ambiguous. V gave up 6 bases and J gave up 0 bases, with 6 bases separating them. CDR1 and CDR2 from the germline V gene are SNHLY and FYNNEI. The CDR3 is 12 amino acids. The DNA of the CDR3 is TGTGCCAGCAGACAGAGCTCCTACGAGCAGTACTTC. It specifies CASRQSSYEQYF.

The sample holds one count of this clone. CDR3: CASSFGTGGASGTEAFF. CDR3 in DNA: TGCGCCAGCAGCTTCGGGACAGGGGGCGCCTCAGGCACTGAAGCTTTCTTT. The rearrangement joins TRBV5-1 to TRBJ1-1, with 12 positions matching TRBD1. V shed 2 bases, J shed 4 bases, and the junction held 9 bases outside the gene matches. The CDR3 contains 17 residues. Germline CDR1 reads SGHRS; CDR2 reads YFSETQ. Looking up the rest from reference TRBV5-1 and TRBJ1-1 gives the full variable domain: KAGVTQTPRYLIKTRGQQVTLSCSPISGHRSVSWYQQTPGQGLQFLFEYFSETQRNKGNFPGRFSGRQFSNSRSEMNVSTLELGDSALYLCASSFGTGGASGTEAFFGQGTRLTVV.

The CDR3 DNA is TGTGCCACCAGCAGAGATAAGGCAGGGGGCGCAGCCGGGGAGCTGTTTTTT. Its translation is CATSRDKAGGAAGELFF. The chain employs TRBV15 and TRBJ2-2; 8 nucleotides match TRBD1. This CDR3 spans 17 amino acids. The germline CDR1 and CDR2 sequences are LNHNV and YYDKDF (reference sequence). V lost 0 bases, J lost 6 bases, and 9 bases stayed unmatched.

The CDR3 DNA sequence: TGTGCCAGCAGCTTAGCGTGGGGGGGTCGGGAGACCCAGTACTTC. Translated, it gives CASSLAWGGRETQYF. J is TRBJ2-5 and V is TRBV7-9; 7 bases are shared with TRBD2. V lost 0 bases, J lost 5 bases, and 6 bases stayed unmatched. The germline V gene has CDR1 SEHNR and CDR2 FQNEAQ (reference sequence). The CDR3 sequence is 15 residues long. Variable domain in full (rest from reference TRBV7-9 and TRBJ2-5): DTGVSQNPRHKITKRGQNVTFRCDPISEHNRLYWYRQTLGQGPEFLTYFQNEAQLEKSRLLSDRFSAERPKGSFSTLEIQRTEQGDSAMYLCASSLAWGGRETQYFGPGTRLLVL.

This chain links TRBV3-1 (or the pseudogene TRBV3-2) with TRBJ2-7; 8 bases fit TRBD1. J was trimmed by 2 bases and V by 5 bases; bases with no gene match: 5. The CDR3 length is 14 residues. Germline V gives CDR1 LGHDT, CDR2 YNNKEL (reference sequence). This CDR3 reads CASSAGTGTYEQYF. DNA for the CDR3: TGTGCCAGCAGCGCCGGGACAGGAACCTACGAGCAGTACTTC.

V and J are TRBV7-9 and TRBJ1-5; D gene unclear. The V gene's germline CDR1 is SEHNR and CDR2 FQNEAQ (reference sequence). The CDR3 runs to 12 residues. Trimming left V 5 bases short and J 7 bases short, with 9 bases between. CDR3 residues: CASSQDNQPQHF. As DNA, the CDR3 is TGTGCCAGCAGCCAGGATAACCAGCCCCAGCATTTT.

This clone was counted at least ten times. The chain carries TRBV27 and TRBJ2-7, with 11 bases identical to TRBD1. The CDR3 runs 18 residues. V gave up 6 bases and J gave up 3 bases; unmatched junction bases: 16. Germline lookup yields CDR1 MNHEY and CDR2 SMNVEV (reference sequence). The CDR3 DNA is TGTGCCAGCAGATCGTTACCCTCGGACAGGGGGCTTTACTACGAGCAGTACTTC. Its protein is CASRSLPSDRGLYYEQYF.

This clone appeared once. At the DNA level, this CDR3 is encoded by other sequences in the same sample as well. This chain links TRBV5-4 with TRBJ2-1; TRBD1 might be the D (5 bases). Per the germline V gene, CDR1 is SGHNT and CDR2 is YYREEE (reference sequence). CDR3 length: 15 residues. Trimming removed 2 bases at V and 0 bases at J, with 9 bases between. The CDR3 nucleotides are TGTGCCAGCAGCTTAGACAGTAGCTCCTACAATGAGCAGTTCTTC. It yields the protein CASSLDSSSYNEQFF.

The rearrangement uses TRBV3-1 (or the pseudogene TRBV3-2) and TRBJ1-2; tentative D call: TRBD1 (5 bases). Germline loops: CDR1 LGHDT, CDR2 YNNKEL (reference sequence). V lost 1 base and J lost 4, with 13 bases in between. The CDR3 consists of 15 residues. The CDR3 reads CASSQVPGPPYGYTF. In DNA, the CDR3 is TGTGCCAGCAGCCAAGTTCCAGGGCCCCCCTATGGCTACACCTTC.

The chain is built from TRBV5-6 and TRBJ2-2, with 7 positions matching TRBD1. V shed 4 bases and J 0 bases; nucleotides not matched to a gene: 6. Per germline, CDR1 SGHDT and CDR2 YYEEEE. The CDR3 runs to 16 residues. The CDR3: CASSRQGYSNTGELFF. The DNA for the CDR3 is TGTGCCAGCAGCCGACAGGGCTACTCGAACACCGGGGAGCTGTTTTTT.